Below, one T cell receptor (beta chain) is given with its context. This entry is derived from a study of blood T cell repertoires in COVID-19. Here immunoSEQ multiplex PCR was the method, and the copy in TCRdb shows in-frame clones only, minus some. The sample carries about 250,000 clones, about nine tenths recorded once. Participants had their cohort set by participant-reported clinical history. This sequence was found in a man aged 40-49 years who had recovered from COVID-19. The sequencing sample was made of PBMCs or T cells enriched from blood (not recorded which).

The CDR3 loop is CATSRGAGYEQYF. DNA of the CDR3: TGTGCCACCAGCCGGGGGGCAGGTTACGAGCAGTACTTC. This rearrangement joins TRBV24-1 to TRBJ2-7; a weak D match, TRBD2 (7 bases). Germline CDR1 is KGHDR and CDR2 is SFDVKD. This CDR3 is 13 amino acids long. The V end lost 7 bases, the J end lost 4 bases, and 13 bases lay between the germline ends.